The text below deals with one T cell receptor (beta chain). The junction shows a germline mismatch at one end, possibly a read error. This entry comes from a study of blood T cell repertoires in COVID-19. The CDR3 has 13 amino acids. CDR1 SNHLY and CDR2 FYNNEI come from the germline V gene. Libraries were prepared by immunoSEQ multiplex PCR; TCRdb keeps only in-frame clonotypes and omits some of them. The data show 55,000 to 65,000 clones, approximately 79% seen once. The chain employs TRBV2 and TRBJ2-6; tentative D call: TRBD1 (5 bases). The sequence was obtained from a man between 60 and 75 years old with acute or convalescent COVID-19. The material sequenced was peripheral blood. The chain's CDR3 is CASREGQANVLTF. The DNA for the CDR3 is TGTGCCAGCAGGGAAGGACAGGCCAACGTCCTGACTTTC.